This T cell receptor (beta chain) originates from a study of blood T cells in healthy people across ages. Regarding the study as a whole: With unsorted PBMCs, a conclusive comparison of naive versus antigen-experienced cells was not possible.

In the case of this clonotype: No antigen is known for it.

The CDR3 runs 14 residues. V lost 5 bases and J lost 3, with 11 bases in between. Germline V CDR1 and CDR2: SGHTA, FQGNSA. Total RNA amounts of at least 5.5 micrograms were extracted per sample. Primers used in a second PCR of roughly 6 to 11 cycles were a sample-barcoded 5' primer and a J-beta primer mix. Any given sample supplied a minimum of 3 million CDR3-containing paired-end reads. TCRdb passed the 5' RACE reads through MiXCR, listing each CDR3 protein once. The sample contains approximately 670,000 distinct CDR3 sequences, approximately 40% of which appear only once. The chain couples TRBV7-2 to TRBJ1-5; perhaps TRBD1 as D (5 bases). Specimen: blood. This receptor was taken from a man aged 80 or over in good health. CDR3 sequence (DNA): TGTGCCAGCAGCCCAGGGATTAACAATCAGCCCCAGCATTTT. This encodes CASSPGINNQPQHF.